Only one count was recorded for the clone carrying this TCR beta chain. In the original analysis: Counts of nucleated cells, estimated from reference gene primer amplification, were obtained. Sequenced by immunoSEQ multiplex PCR; TCRdb stores in-frame clones only, minus some. The V and J calls and clone size were taken over from that table, and D and trimming were inferred from the DNA. The sample records 360,000 or so clones, roughly 80% being singletons. The data were taken from a study of blood T cell repertoires in COVID-19. Study-level background: In each case, the material was cDNA or gDNA derived from T cells, B-cell-depleted T cells, or PBMCs.

The CDR3 sequence is 16 residues long. Trimming at V came to 9 bases and at J to 5 bases, leaving 18 bases not matched to a gene. CDR1 and CDR2 from the germline V gene are LNHDA and SQIVND (reference sequence). Everyone who took part was roughly 18 to 89 years old, and they came from 24 US areas. V usage is TRBV19 and J usage is TRBJ2-7; 8 positions match TRBD1. The sequenced material came from PBMCs or T cells enriched from blood (not recorded which). This sequence was found in a woman aged 45-60 years who had recovered from COVID-19. For the CDR3, the DNA is TGTGCCAGCCAGTGGTATATCGGACAGGGAACGGACGAGCAGTACTTC. Translating gives CASQWYIGQGTDEQYF.